These 4 T cell receptor beta chains were sequenced from one sample in a study of shared clonotypes between healthy human individuals. TCRdb's table, derived via immunoSEQ multiplex PCR, lists solely in-frame clones and lacks some. The sample gives some 360,000 clones, around 70% of which show up once; about 10% is in the top ten. The material sequenced was memory CD4+ T cells sorted from blood. Described subset: CD45RA-negative fraction. Source of these receptors: a young man in good health.

The sample holds many counts of this clone. The rearrangement links TRBV29-1 to TRBJ1-1; no clear D. The CDR3 contains 15 residues. V shed 6 bases and J shed 0 bases, with 17 bases lying between them. The germline V gene has CDR1 SQVTM and CDR2 ANQGSEA. The chain's CDR3 is CSVAPGWAMNTEAFF. The CDR3 DNA sequence: TGCAGCGTCGCCCCCGGGTGGGCGATGAACACTGAAGCTTTCTTT.

This chain joins TRBV5-1 and TRBJ2-7; TRBD1 or TRBD2 may be the D gene (5 bases each). With 2 bases removed from V and 4 bases from J, the gap between germline ends came to 16 bases. Per germline, CDR1 SGHRS and CDR2 YFSETQ. The length of the CDR3 is 15 residues. CDR3 sequence: CASSFGVGLLYEQYF. The DNA of the CDR3 is TGCGCCAGCAGCTTCGGGGTGGGGCTATTATACGAGCAGTACTTC.

The V and J genes are TRBV7-9 and TRBJ1-5, with D possibly being TRBD1 (6 bases). This CDR3 is built from 15 residues. CDR1 SEHNR and CDR2 FQNEAQ come from the germline V gene (reference sequence). V dropped 5 bases and J dropped 1 base, with 12 bases sitting between them. CDR3 sequence reads: CASSPDSRSNQPQHF. Written as DNA, the CDR3 is TGTGCCAGCAGCCCGGACAGTAGAAGCAATCAGCCCCAGCATTTT.

This clone was seen a handful of times. V is TRBV28 and J is TRBJ2-7; TRBD1 aligns across 7 bases. Trimming cost V 3 bases and J 3 bases; bases outside gene matches: 17. This CDR3 contains 18 residues. Germline CDR1 reads MDHEN; CDR2 reads SYDVKM. Written as DNA, the CDR3 is TGTGCCAGCAGTTTCTCCCCGGGTTTAGGGGGCCTATTCTACGAGCAGTACTTC. Its protein product is CASSFSPGLGGLFYEQYF.